The 31 T cell receptor beta chains presented below share a single source sample, sequenced in a study of blood T cells in healthy people across ages. It was with a sample-barcoded 5' primer and a J-beta primer mix that a second PCR of about 6 to 11 cycles was run. TCRdb processed the 5' RACE reads anew with MiXCR; each CDR3 protein has one entry. The profile shows 700,000 to 950,000 distinct CDR3 sequences, around 40% of them singletons. The material sequenced was blood. The receptors were gathered from an older woman in good health.

Details on this clonotype: At one end, the junction sequence differs from germline, possibly due to a read error. This sequence joins TRBV20-1 and TRBJ2-1; perhaps D is TRBD1 or TRBD2 (5 bases each). Looked up from germline, CDR1 is DFQATT and CDR2 is SNEGSKA (reference sequence). The CDR3 totals 14 residues. CDR3 loop: CSARTGIRGNEQFF. The CDR3 nucleotides are TGTAGTGCTAGAACCGGGATAAGGGGAAATGAGCAGTTCTTC.

About this clonotype: The junction departs from the called germline gene at one end, perhaps through a read error. The V call is TRBV18, the J call TRBJ2-6; maybe TRBD1 (5 bases). Germline lookup yields CDR1 KGHSH and CDR2 LQKENI. The length of the CDR3 is 16 residues. The CDR3 here is CASSLTHPSGANVLIF. CDR3 nucleotides: TGTGCCAGCTCCCTAACCCATCCCTCTGGGGCCAACGTCCTGATTTTC.

The chain has TRBV6-2 or TRBV6-3 and TRBJ2-7, with 9 bases fitting TRBD2. The J call is doubtful: the DNA matches TRBJ2-5 better. The CDR3 loop spans 15 amino acids. Germline-derived CDR1 and CDR2 are MNHEY and SVGEGT. CDR3 loop: CASRMGLAATKTQYF. CDR3 DNA: TGTGCCAGCAGGATGGGACTAGCAGCGACGAAGACCCAGTACTTC.

The rearrangement uses TRBV3-1 and TRBJ2-1, with TRBD1 matching over 7 bases. The CDR3 has 14 amino acids. V lost 0 bases, J lost 12 bases, and 8 bases stayed unmatched. CDR1 is LGHDT and CDR2 is YNNKEL in the germline V gene (reference sequence). As DNA, the CDR3 is TGTGCCAGCAGCCAAGATGGCCCAGGGGACAGGCAGTTCTTC. Protein sequence: CASSQDGPGDRQFF.

Turning to this clonotype: A clone one base away is much larger, so this may be a read error. The gene calls are TRBV29-1 and TRBJ2-1; D remains unclear. CDR1 SQVTM and CDR2 ANQGSEA come from the germline V gene. The CDR3 has 13 amino acids. The CDR3: CSVESSSYKEQFF. For the CDR3, the DNA is TGCAGCGTTGAAAGTAGCTCCTACAAGGAGCAGTTCTTC.

This chain joins TRBV20-1 and TRBJ2-7; D might be TRBD1 (7 bases). Trimming took 4 bases from V and 1 from J, leaving 14 bases between them. This CDR3 has 14 residues. Germline V gene lookup returns CDR1 DFQATT and CDR2 SNEGSKA (reference sequence). The chain's CDR3 is CSATRTGGSYEQYF. As DNA, the CDR3 is TGCAGTGCTACCCGGACAGGAGGGTCCTACGAGCAGTACTTC.

The count of this clonotype is one. This sequence joins TRBV7-2 and TRBJ2-7; 12 bases match TRBD2. V shed 3 bases and J 4 bases; nucleotides not matched to a gene: 7. Germline V lookup: CDR1 SGHTA, CDR2 FQGNSA. The length of the CDR3 is 16 residues. In DNA, the CDR3 is TGTGCCAGCAGCTTCACTAGCGGGGGGCCAGCTTACGAGCAGTACTTC. This encodes CASSFTSGGPAYEQYF.

V and J are TRBV7-8 and TRBJ2-4; no reliable D call. CDR1 and CDR2 from the germline V gene are SGHVS and FQNEAQ. The CDR3 has 14 residues. V lost 1 base, J lost 7 bases, and 11 bases lay in between. The CDR3 region has the DNA TGTGCCAGCAGCTTAGGGACCGGCAGGAACATTCAGTACTTC. Translated, it gives CASSLGTGRNIQYF.

The rearrangement links TRBV6-5 to TRBJ2-7; D uncertain. V shed 5 bases and J shed 2 bases, with 10 bases lying between them. The germline V gene encodes CDR1 MNHEY and CDR2 SVGAGI. This CDR3 comprises 13 residues. The CDR3 spells CASSSTRTYEQYF. CDR3 nucleotides: TGTGCCAGCAGTAGTACGCGGACCTACGAGCAGTACTTC.

This clonotype was detected a few times. V and J are TRBV7-2 and TRBJ1-1; D perhaps matches TRBD1 (5 bases). In germline, CDR1 is SGHTA, CDR2 FQGNSA. The V end was cut by 6 bases, the J end by 2 bases, with 13 bases between. The CDR3 has 14 amino acids. As DNA, the CDR3 is TGTGCCAGCAGTTCCCCCGGGGGTAACACTGAAGCTTTCTTT. Amino acid sequence: CASSSPGGNTEAFF.

With respect to this clonotype: An end of the junction does not agree with germline; a read error may underlie this. The V call is TRBV12-3 or TRBV12-4, the J call TRBJ1-2; 9 bases map to TRBD1. This CDR3 contains 14 residues. The DNA of the CDR3 is TGCGCCAGCAGTGCGGTGACAGGGGGTTACAGCCACACCTTC. Amino acids: CASSAVTGGYSHTF.

The genes are TRBV6-2 or TRBV6-3 and TRBJ2-7; 10 bases map to TRBD1. The junction had 3 bases not matched to a gene; V was cut back by 1 base and J by 0 bases. Per the germline V gene, CDR1 is MNHEY and CDR2 is SVGEGT. The CDR3 is made up of 16 amino acids. The CDR3 DNA is TGTGCCAGCAGTTACTTTGGGACAGGGGACTCCTACGAGCAGTACTTC. This gives the protein CASSYFGTGDSYEQYF.

This clonotype appeared once. V and J are TRBV20-1 and TRBJ1-2; tentatively, D is TRBD1 (5 bases). There are 15 residues in the CDR3. The germline gives CDR1 DFQATT, CDR2 SNEGSKA (reference sequence). Deletions cut 5 bases from V and 4 bases from J, with 20 bases between. CDR3: CSAPPRAGRGYGYTF. For the CDR3, the DNA is TGCAGTGCTCCCCCCCGCGCGGGGCGCGGCTATGGCTACACCTTC.

This clonotype was observed once. At one boundary the junction diverges from the germline segment, which might be a read error. This sequence joins TRBV9 and TRBJ2-4, with D possibly matching TRBD1 (5 bases). Matching the DNA end better, TRBJ2-7 makes the J call doubtful. The CDR3 runs 13 residues. CDR1 SGDLS and CDR2 YYNGEE come from the germline V gene. CDR3 coding DNA: TGTGTCAGCAGCGTAGGGGCTGCCTACGAGCAGTACTTC. Translating it yields CVSSVGAAYEQYF.

Regarding this clonotype: One end of the junction varies from germline; a read error may be responsible. This chain uses TRBV6-5 with TRBJ2-3, with D tentatively TRBD1 (5 bases). CDR1 is MNHEY and CDR2 is SVGAGI in the germline V gene. The CDR3 consists of 13 residues. This chain's CDR3 is CASKGGHTGTQYF. CDR3 nucleotide sequence: TGTGCCAGCAAGGGTGGCCACACAGGTACGCAGTATTTT.

This rearrangement joins TRBV3-1 to TRBJ2-3, with D perhaps TRBD2 (6 bases). Deletions cut 1 base from V and 0 bases from J, with 8 bases between. This CDR3 spans 15 amino acids. Germline V gene data show CDR1 as LGHDT and CDR2 as YNNKEL (reference sequence). CDR3 sequence: CASSQAGVSTDTQYF. Written as DNA, the CDR3 is TGTGCCAGCAGCCAAGCGGGAGTGAGCACAGATACGCAGTATTTT.

V gene TRBV5-1 combines with J gene TRBJ2-7; 14 bases map to TRBD2. Per the germline V gene, CDR1 is SGHRS and CDR2 is YFSETQ. The CDR3 extends over 15 amino acids. Trimming removed 2 bases from V and 6 bases from J; junction bases left unmatched: 4. The CDR3 nucleotides read TGCGCCAGCAGCTTTGGGACTAGCGGGGGACTCGAGCAGTACTTC. Its translation is CASSFGTSGGLEQYF.

The rearrangement uses TRBV28 and TRBJ2-1; TRBD2 agrees at 8 bases. Germline assignment: CDR1 MDHEN and CDR2 SYDVKM. After removal of 6 bases from V and 5 bases from J, the junction contained 9 bases not matched to a gene. CDR3 length: 15 amino acids. CDR3 DNA sequence: TGTGCCAGCAGAACCGGGACTAGGGTTAACAATGAGCAGTTCTTC. It translates to CASRTGTRVNNEQFF. The complete variable domain, with remaining parts taken from reference TRBV28 and TRBJ2-1, reads DVKVTQSSRYLVKRTGEKVFLECVQDMDHENMFWYRQDPGLGLRLIYFSYDVKMKEKGDIPEGYSVSREKKERFSLILESASTNQTSMYLCASRTGTRVNNEQFFGPGTRLTVL.

This clonotype has a handful of counts. The chain couples TRBV9 to TRBJ2-5; D call uncertain. Germline loops: CDR1 SGDLS, CDR2 YYNGEE. This CDR3 has 14 residues. Trimming pared 3 bases from V and 4 bases from J, leaving 13 bases between. The CDR3 nucleotides read TGTGCCAGCAGCGACCCCAGGTTAGGAGAGACCCAGTACTTC. This translates into CASSDPRLGETQYF.

J is TRBJ2-1 and V is TRBV27, with 8 bases fitting TRBD1. The end of the DNA aligns better with TRBJ2-7, so the J call may be wrong. Per the germline V gene, CDR1 is MNHEY and CDR2 is SMNVEV (reference sequence). This CDR3 contains 16 residues. The CDR3 is CASSSRTGKKNNEQYF. In DNA form, the CDR3 reads TGTGCCAGCAGTTCCCGGACAGGGAAAAAAAACAATGAGCAGTACTTC.

The gene calls are TRBV7-6 and TRBJ1-1, with TRBD1 identical over 7 bases. Germline CDR1 and CDR2: SGHVS and FNYEAQ. V trimming: 5 bases; J trimming: 8 bases; junction bases outside the gene matches: 8. The CDR3 consists of 13 residues. The CDR3 nucleotides are TGTGCCAGCAGCCTCAGGGGGAGGGAGGAAGCTTTCTTT. The encoded protein is CASSLRGREEAFF.

The chain joins TRBV4-1 to TRBJ2-3; 11 nucleotides align to TRBD2. CDR1 and CDR2 from the germline V gene are MGHRA and YSYEKL. J lost 4 bases, V lost 0 bases, and 6 bases had no gene match. The CDR3 length is 17 residues. This CDR3 reads CASSQDSGRAGSDTQYF. The CDR3 DNA follows: TGCGCCAGCAGCCAAGATAGCGGGAGGGCCGGCTCAGATACGCAGTATTTT.

The CDR3 spells CAISDFQGKNTEAFF. As DNA, the CDR3 is TGTGCCATCAGTGATTTCCAGGGGAAGAACACTGAAGCTTTCTTT. The rearrangement joins TRBV10-3 to TRBJ1-1, with TRBD1 as a possible D gene (6 bases). The CDR3 extends over 15 amino acids. Germline V gives CDR1 ENHRY, CDR2 SYGVKD. V lost 3 bases and J lost 1, with 12 bases in between.

This clonotype showed up just a few times. The rearrangement uses TRBV7-2 and TRBJ2-7, with 8 bases matching TRBD1. Trimming took 5 bases from V and 3 from J; bases not matched to a gene: 9. CDR3 size: 15 residues. Germline CDR1 and CDR2: SGHTA and FQGNSA. This chain's CDR3 is CASSIGQGTYYEQYF. In DNA, the CDR3 is TGTGCCAGCAGCATCGGACAGGGCACCTACTACGAGCAGTACTTC.

This clonotype has just a few counts. The rearrangement links TRBV29-1 to TRBJ2-2; perhaps TRBD1 as D (5 bases). Germline V gene data show CDR1 as SQVTM and CDR2 as ANQGSEA. V lost 4 bases and J 5 bases, leaving 11 bases between the germline ends. The CDR3 runs to 13 residues. CDR3 residues: CSVGQRYTGELFF. The CDR3, as DNA: TGCAGCGTTGGACAGAGGTATACCGGGGAGCTGTTTTTT.

The table lists this clonotype with a few counts. The V call is TRBV3-1, the J call TRBJ2-1, with TRBD2 matching 12 bases. The V and J ends lost 5 bases and 3 bases, in that order; junction bases with no gene match: 5. The germline V gene encodes CDR1 LGHDT and CDR2 YNNKEL (reference sequence). The length of the CDR3 is 16 residues. CDR3 sequence (DNA): TGTGCCAGCAGCAGACGGACTAGCGGGAACTACAATGAGCAGTTCTTC. It codes for CASSRRTSGNYNEQFF.

This clonotype was detected only a few times. The chain joins TRBV29-1 to TRBJ1-5, with 12 positions matching TRBD1. Germline assignment: CDR1 SQVTM and CDR2 ANQGSEA. Trimming took 3 bases from V and 7 from J; bases not matched to a gene: 7. This CDR3 has 15 amino acids. CDR3 region: CSVDSGTGGAQPQHF. In DNA form, the CDR3 reads TGCAGCGTTGATAGCGGGACAGGGGGCGCCCAGCCCCAGCATTTT.

The chain has TRBV10-3 and TRBJ2-1, with D possibly matching TRBD2 (6 bases). The CDR3 loop spans 13 amino acids. The ends were cut back, 3 bases at V and 10 bases at J, with 13 bases in the middle. Germline CDR1 reads ENHRY; CDR2 reads SYGVKD. The CDR3 DNA sequence: TGTGCCATCAGTGATCCTAAACTAGCAGAGCAGTTCTTC. It is translated as CAISDPKLAEQFF.

This clonotype has only a few counts. This chain uses TRBV12-3 or TRBV12-4 with TRBJ1-6; TRBD1 matches 9 bases. V lost 7 bases and J lost 9; bases outside the gene matches: 7. The CDR3 has 14 amino acids. This CDR3 is CASKTGGTTSPLHF. Here the CDR3 DNA reads TGTGCCAGCAAGACAGGGGGAACAACTTCACCCCTCCACTTT.

A few counts support this clonotype. V and J are TRBV20-1 and TRBJ1-1; 10 bases fit TRBD1. V gave up 6 bases and J gave up 12 bases; unmatched junction bases: 7. From germline, CDR1 is DFQATT and CDR2 SNEGSKA (reference sequence). The CDR3 has 11 amino acids. The CDR3 DNA follows: TGCAGTGCGCTGGACAGGGGGAGGCCTTTCTTT. Its protein product is CSALDRGRPFF.

This clonotype was seen a handful of times. This chain connects TRBV14 to TRBJ2-3; D is unclear. This CDR3 has 17 amino acids. Germline loops: CDR1 SGHDN, CDR2 FVKESK. V lost 0 bases and J lost 2, with 15 bases in between. CDR3: CASSQDTPSWATDTQYF. CDR3 nucleotides: TGTGCCAGCAGCCAAGATACGCCCTCATGGGCCACAGATACGCAGTATTTT.